These T cell receptor beta chains were read from a single sample in a study of blood T cells in healthy people across ages. TCRdb re-derived calls from the 5' RACE reads in MiXCR, one entry per CDR3 protein. The sample consists of 720,000 or so distinct CDR3 sequences, less than 45% of them appearing once. The sample comprised blood. All receptors come from a man older than 75 in good health. CDR3s include the opening cysteine and the closing phenylalanine or tryptophan. The order of the fields is V gene, clone size, J gene, D gene, CDR3 protein, CDR3 DNA. D genes are given only for firm matches. Clone sizes are given selectively: once, few, many, or a class where the clone is expanded.

>TRBV4-3|few|TRBJ2-1|-
CASSQELALSNEQFF
TGCGCCAGCAGCCAAGAGTTAGCGCTTAGCAATGAGCAGTTCTTC
>TRBV7-9|-|TRBJ2-1|-
CASSAISVLGNEQFF
TGTGCCAGCAGCGCGATCTCTGTATTGGGTAATGAGCAGTTCTTC
>TRBV7-2|few|TRBJ2-7|-
CASSLAMTTEQYF
TGTGCCAGCAGCTTAGCGATGACTACCGAGCAGTACTTC
>TRBV6-2/TRBV6-3|-|TRBJ2-1|TRBD1
CASTGGQGEGEQFF
TGTGCCAGCACCGGGGGACAGGGGGAGGGTGAGCAGTTCTTC
>TRBV30|-|TRBJ1-2|-
CAWSIGWLGARNNYGYTF
TGTGCCTGGAGCATAGGGTGGCTTGGGGCGAGGAATAACTATGGCTACACCTTC
>TRBV6-2/TRBV6-3|few|TRBJ2-5|TRBD1
CASRGTAWTQYF
TGTGCCAGCAGAGGGACAGCATGGACCCAGTACTTC
>TRBV29-1|many|TRBJ2-5|-
CSVERGPPMETQYF
TGCAGCGTTGAAAGGGGACCCCCGATGGAGACCCAGTACTTC
>TRBV7-2|few|TRBJ2-3|-
CASSPRRRAQDTQYF
TGTGCCAGCAGCCCCCGGCGGAGGGCGCAAGATACGCAGTATTTT
>TRBV20-1|-|TRBJ2-5|TRBD1
CSARVPIGGRETQYF
TGCAGTGCTAGAGTCCCCATAGGGGGCCGGGAGACCCAGTACTTC
>TRBV6-1|few|TRBJ1-2|-
CASTFANYGYTF
TGTGCCAGCACTTTCGCAAACTATGGCTACACCTTC
>TRBV20-1|few|TRBJ2-3|TRBD2
CSARPGLAVRTDTQYF
TGCAGTGCTAGGCCGGGACTAGCGGTACGCACAGATACGCAGTATTTT
>TRBV11-2|-|TRBJ2-1|-
CASSPGGLYNEQFF
TGTGCCAGCAGCCCTGGAGGGCTGTACAATGAGCAGTTCTTC
>TRBV4-3|few|TRBJ1-2|TRBD1
CASSQTGAGGYYGYTF
TGCGCCAGCAGCCAAACTGGGGCAGGGGGCTACTATGGCTACACCTTC
>TRBV7-2|-|TRBJ2-5|-
CASSPTGRAAETQYF
TGTGCCAGCAGCCCAACGGGCCGTGCGGCGGAGACCCAGTACTTC